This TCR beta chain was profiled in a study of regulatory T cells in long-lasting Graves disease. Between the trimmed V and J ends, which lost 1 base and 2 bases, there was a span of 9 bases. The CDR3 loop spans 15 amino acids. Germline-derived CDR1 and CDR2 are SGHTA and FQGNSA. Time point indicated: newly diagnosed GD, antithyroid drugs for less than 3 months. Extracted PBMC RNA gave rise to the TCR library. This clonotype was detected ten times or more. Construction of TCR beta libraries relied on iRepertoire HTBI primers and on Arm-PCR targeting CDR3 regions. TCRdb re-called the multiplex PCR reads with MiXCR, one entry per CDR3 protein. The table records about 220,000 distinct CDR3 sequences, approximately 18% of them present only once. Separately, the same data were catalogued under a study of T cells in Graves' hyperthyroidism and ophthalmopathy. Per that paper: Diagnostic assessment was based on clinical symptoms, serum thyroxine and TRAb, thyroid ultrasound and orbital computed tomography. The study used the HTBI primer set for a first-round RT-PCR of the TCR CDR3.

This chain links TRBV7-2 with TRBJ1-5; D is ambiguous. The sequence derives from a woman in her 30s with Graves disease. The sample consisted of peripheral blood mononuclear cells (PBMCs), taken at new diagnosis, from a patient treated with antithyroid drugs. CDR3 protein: CASSLGSLGNQPQHF. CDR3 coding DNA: TGTGCCAGCAGCTTAGGGAGTTTGGGCAATCAGCCCCAGCATTTT. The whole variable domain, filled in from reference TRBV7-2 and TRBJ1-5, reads GAGVSQSPSNKVTEKGKDVELRCDPISGHTALYWYRQSLGQGLEFLIYFQGNSAPDKSGLPSDRFSAERTGGSVSTLTIQRTQQEDSAVYLCASSLGSLGNQPQHFGDGTRLSIL.